This TCR beta chain was profiled in a study of blood T cell repertoires in COVID-19. On the study more broadly: T cells, B-cell-depleted T cells, or PBMCs provided the cDNA or gDNA that served as material.

While infection was still active, Seattle patients were enrolled and then followed longitudinally. Per the study methods: Reference gene primer amplification yielded estimated nucleated cell counts. Some clones are missing from TCRdb's copy, which holds only in-frame ones; the method was immunoSEQ multiplex PCR. The V and J calls and clone size come from that table; D and trimming were worked out from the DNA. The sample lists about 170,000 clones, around four fifths occurring once. The junction had 3 bases not matched to a gene; V was cut back by 5 bases and J by 2 bases. The CDR3 is made up of 15 amino acids. Germline V CDR1 and CDR2: SGHTA, FQGTGA.

This TCR was recovered from a woman of 80 years or more with COVID-19, enrolled during active disease. Sequencing was performed on peripheral blood. The rearrangement uses TRBV7-3 and TRBJ2-2; TRBD1 matches at 9 bases. CDR3 DNA sequence: TGTGCCAGCAGCAGGGACAGGGATAACACCGGGGAGCTGTTTTTT. This sequence encodes CASSRDRDNTGELFF. Together with reference TRBV7-3 and TRBJ2-2, the CDR3 gives the full variable domain: GAGVSQTPSNKVTEKGKYVELRCDPISGHTALYWYRQSLGQGPEFLIYFQGTGAADDSGLPNDRFFAVRPEGSVSTLKIQRTERGDSAVYLCASSRDRDNTGELFFGEGSRLTVL.